The 14 T cell receptor beta chains listed next were all sequenced from one sample in a study of cytomegalovirus exposure and HLA in healthy donors. PCR involved 60 Vbeta and 13 Jbeta primers. TCRdb keeps only in-frame clones here, not all; method: immunoSEQ multiplex PCR. Of about 170,000 clones in the sample, approximately 85% were seen once. Input material: PBMCs. Source of these receptors: a girl aged 2 to 9 in good health and CMV-seropositive.

V and J are TRBV5-6 and TRBJ2-7, with 11 positions matching TRBD2. V gave up 2 bases and J gave up 6 bases; unmatched junction bases: 7. This CDR3 comprises 15 residues. The V gene's germline CDR1 is SGHDT and CDR2 YYEEEE. The CDR3 DNA reads as TGTGCCAGCAGCTTCATGTTACTAGCGGGAGCCGAGCAGTACTTC. Protein product: CASSFMLLAGAEQYF.

This chain uses TRBV29-1 with TRBJ2-7; 8 positions agree with TRBD2. Trimming at V came to 3 bases and at J to 5 bases, leaving 21 bases not matched to a gene. Germline V gene lookup returns CDR1 SQVTM and CDR2 ANQGSEA. The CDR3 loop spans 18 amino acids. The CDR3 here is CSVEGERGSRSGRHEQYF. The CDR3 DNA follows: TGCAGCGTTGAGGGCGAAAGGGGCTCCAGGAGCGGGAGACACGAGCAGTACTTC.

This clone was counted only a few times. The genes are TRBV4-1 and TRBJ2-1; 7 bases agree with TRBD2. After removal of 3 bases from V and 8 bases from J, the junction contained 10 bases not matched to a gene. This CDR3 has 15 residues. CDR1 and CDR2 from the germline V gene are MGHRA and YSYEKL. The CDR3 is CASSQTSSGLDEQFF. Here the CDR3 DNA reads TGCGCCAGCAGCCAGACTAGCTCTGGTTTGGATGAGCAGTTCTTC.

The chain combines TRBV6-1 with TRBJ1-1; the D is unclear. The CDR3 contains 14 residues. V dropped 4 bases and J dropped 5 bases, with 14 bases sitting between them. The germline V gene has CDR1 MNHNS and CDR2 SASEGT. The CDR3 reads CASSVLREKTEAFF. The CDR3 DNA reads as TGTGCCAGCAGTGTACTGAGGGAAAAGACTGAAGCTTTCTTT.

V gene TRBV28 combines with J gene TRBJ2-5; D is perhaps TRBD1 (5 bases). CDR3 length: 16 amino acids. V was shortened by 6 bases and J by 0 bases, with 17 bases between the two germline ends. CDR1 and CDR2 (germline): MDHEN, SYDVKM. The CDR3 sequence: CASSPLRQGHQETQYF. The DNA of the CDR3 is TGTGCCAGCAGCCCCCTTCGGCAGGGCCACCAAGAGACCCAGTACTTC.

There are a few counts of this clone. The chain links TRBV6-1 to TRBJ2-6; possible D gene TRBD2, 5 bases. The CDR3 consists of 15 residues. The ends were cut back, 2 bases at V and 0 bases at J, with 5 bases in the middle. CDR1 is MNHNS and CDR2 is SASEGT in the germline V gene. Here the CDR3 reads CASSETSSGANVLTF. The CDR3 DNA reads TGTGCCAGCAGTGAAACTAGCTCTGGGGCCAACGTCCTGACTTTC.

The chain joins TRBV6-1 to TRBJ2-3, with TRBD2 matching 8 bases. The CDR3 totals 18 residues. Germline V gene sequence: CDR1 MNHNS, CDR2 SASEGT. V shed 1 base, J shed 8 bases, and the junction held 17 bases outside the gene matches. The CDR3 coding sequence is TGTGCCAGCAGTGAAGTCGCTAGCGGGTGGGGCCGGGGCAGTACGCAGTATTTT. Encoded protein: CASSEVASGWGRGSTQYF.

V and J are TRBV4-1 and TRBJ1-1, with D perhaps TRBD1 (5 bases). Trimming left V 4 bases short and J 0 bases short, with 9 bases between. CDR1 is MGHRA and CDR2 is YSYEKL in the germline V gene. The CDR3 runs to 14 residues. Here the CDR3 reads CASSLRQLNTEAFF. For the CDR3, the DNA is TGCGCCAGCAGCCTTAGACAGTTGAACACTGAAGCTTTCTTT.

The chain employs TRBV2 and TRBJ2-4; 14 bases line up with TRBD2. The length of the CDR3 is 17 residues. J was trimmed by 4 bases and V by 2 bases; bases with no gene match: 4. Germline assignment: CDR1 SNHLY and CDR2 FYNNEI. CDR3 in amino acids: CASSERRLAGGKNIQYF. For the CDR3, the DNA is TGTGCCAGCAGTGAAAGGAGACTAGCGGGGGGGAAAAACATTCAGTACTTC. Full variable domain (missing parts from reference TRBV2 and TRBJ2-4): EPEVTQTPSHQVTQMGQEVILRCVPISNHLYFYWYRQILGQKVEFLVSFYNNEISEKSEIFDDQFSVERPDGSNFTLKIRSTKLEDSAMYFCASSERRLAGGKNIQYFGAGTRLSVL.

The rearrangement links TRBV6-1 to TRBJ2-3; TRBD2 matches at 10 bases. Germline V gene lookup returns CDR1 MNHNS and CDR2 SASEGT. The junction had 8 bases not matched to a gene; V was cut back by 2 bases and J by 3 bases. CDR3 length: 17 residues. Here the CDR3 reads CASSEWGAGGPTDTQYF. The CDR3 nucleotides are TGTGCCAGCAGTGAATGGGGAGCGGGAGGGCCGACAGATACGCAGTATTTT.

Only a few counts were recorded for this clone. The chain joins TRBV30 to TRBJ2-4; 7 bases are shared with TRBD1. Germline trimming cut 2 bases from V and 13 bases from J; bases unmatched to any gene: 14. This CDR3 region has 14 residues. Germline V gives CDR1 GTSNPN, CDR2 SVGIG (reference sequence). The DNA of the CDR3 is TGTGCCTGGAGTTACGAAGACAGGGTCTGGTTACAGTACTTC. Residues: CAWSYEDRVWLQYF.

The V and J genes are TRBV2 and TRBJ2-1; TRBD2 matches at 10 bases. This CDR3 region has 15 residues. Germline trimming cut 3 bases from V and 12 bases from J; bases unmatched to any gene: 11. In germline, CDR1 is SNHLY, CDR2 FYNNEI. The CDR3 here is CASSDLASGSIRQFF. The CDR3 coding sequence is TGTGCCAGCAGTGATTTGGCTAGCGGGAGTATTCGGCAGTTCTTC.

V and J are TRBV13 and TRBJ1-1; maybe TRBD1 (5 bases). This CDR3 has 12 amino acids. V was cut by 5 bases and J by 10 bases, with 14 bases left in between. The germline CDR1 and CDR2 sequences are PRHDT and FYEKMQ (reference sequence). The CDR3 is CASSAGPIGAFF. The DNA of the CDR3 is TGTGCCAGCAGCGCGGGGCCCATTGGAGCTTTCTTT. The full variable domain, completed using reference TRBV13 and TRBJ1-1, is AAGVIQSPRHLIKEKRETATLKCYPIPRHDTVYWYQQGPGQDPQFLISFYEKMQSDKGSIPDRFSAQQFSDYHSELNMSSLELGDSALYFCASSAGPIGAFFGQGTRLTVV.

The gene calls are TRBV5-1 and TRBJ1-1, with TRBD1 identical over 8 bases. This CDR3 is built from 13 residues. Germline values: CDR1 SGHRS, CDR2 YFSETQ. V gave up 0 bases and J gave up 9 bases; unmatched junction bases: 4. The CDR3 DNA reads as TGCGCCAGCAGCTTGGGGGGACAGGACCAAGCTTTCTTT. Translation gives CASSLGGQDQAFF.